This TCR beta chain was identified in a study of T cell responses to AZD1222 COVID-19 vaccine (dated by TCRdb to the early 2020s). Turning to the overall study: AZD1222 recipients given second doses at about 4 weeks or at about 12 weeks were pooled, since spike-specific TCR depth and breadth were not found to differ between the two schedules. A total of 230 to 250 trial participants underwent TCR sequencing, of whom nearly 210 had received two doses of AZD1222 and some 25 had received two doses of the MenACWY control vaccine. Enrollment into the trials was organized by age into subgroups of 18-55, 56-69 and 70-plus years, and those subgroups contained roughly 140, 27 and 60 TCR-sequenced participants, respectively. What the research found in general, with its limitations: Reportedly, close to half of the unique spike-specific TCRs recognized epitopes lying outside the regions that are mutated in the B.1.351 and B.1.1.7 variants. Participants were mostly white British and included more females than males, and it was suggested by the authors that clonal diversity may have been underestimated. Conclusions about previously exposed vaccinees were limited because only 5 or 6 AZD1222 recipients were SARS-CoV-2 seropositive at baseline. The vaccine-associated CD4 TCRs covered the entire spike protein, and the dominant responses fell in regions 160-218 and 743-854. After two AZD1222 doses, both the breadth and the depth of spike-specific TCRs were significantly higher than at day 0 and than in MenACWY recipients. In the small 56-69-year group, the increase in depth fell short of significance, most likely because of low power. Because no samples from the day 14 peak response were available, repertoires could be characterized only after the peak T cell response.

Interpreted using the paper, the time point label stands for: baseline before first vaccination. Samples from vaccinated people were obtained from the UK trials COV001 and COV002, which included a single-blind randomized controlled phase 2/3 trial of AZD1222 (ChAdOx1 nCoV-19) in healthy adults. For TCRbeta chain sequencing, PBMC samples were collected from trial participants at day 0 and at day 28 after the second dose. The CDR3 regions of human TCRbeta chains were analyzed by immunosequencing. On the study's bioinformatics: TCRs in the repertoires were matched against a reference library of SARS-CoV-2-specific TCRs that had been generated with the MIRA antigen-specificity platform. Breadth was defined as the fraction of unique TCRs that were SARS-CoV-2-associated. Depth was defined as the fraction of total T cells that were SARS-CoV-2-associated. Using the MIRA data, each spike-specific TCR was assigned both to the spike region to which the TCR was reactive and to a CD4 or CD8 class. Log10-transformed breadth and depth values were compared by one-way ANOVA with Sidak's multiple comparisons tests. TCRdb limited this immuneACCESS table to in-frame rearrangements with V and J called. A share of clones is missing; checked studies link under half to unresolved V genes, and the rest is unexplained. V, J and clone size were drawn from that table, and D and trimming were deduced from the DNA. The sample table shows 100,000 to 120,000 clones, and about 88% are seen once. Of the sample, around 1.5% is held by the ten largest clones.

The CDR3 goes from the cysteine to the phenylalanine over 14 residues. The read is trimmed to its CDR3 DNA, 42 bases read in frame from base 1. Relative to germline, V is 7 bases shorter and J is 5 bases shorter, with 18 bases between their ends. CDR1 and CDR2 (SNHLY, FYNNEI) derive from the germline V gene. Comment on this clone: Its antigen is unknown. No base qualities exist here, and no much larger clone lies one base off it.

The chain joins TRBV2 to TRBJ2-7; the best D guess is TRBD1, with 5 bases matching. The origin of this receptor is an adult in good health. The sequences come from peripheral blood, collected on day 0 of AZD1222 vaccination. The CDR3 region has the sequence CASKIRETDNEQYF. The base sequence is TGTGCCAGCAAGATAAGAGAGACAGATAACGAGCAGTACTTC.